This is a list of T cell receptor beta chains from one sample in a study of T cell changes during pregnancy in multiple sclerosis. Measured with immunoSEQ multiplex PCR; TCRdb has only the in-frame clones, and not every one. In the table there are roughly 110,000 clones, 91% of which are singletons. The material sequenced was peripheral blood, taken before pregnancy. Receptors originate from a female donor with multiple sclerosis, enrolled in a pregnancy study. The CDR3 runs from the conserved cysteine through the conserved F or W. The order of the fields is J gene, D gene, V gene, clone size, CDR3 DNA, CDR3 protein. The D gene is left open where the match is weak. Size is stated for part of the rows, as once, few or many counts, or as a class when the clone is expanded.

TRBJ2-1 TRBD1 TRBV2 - TGTGCCAGCAGTGAGTCGGTCCGGGACAGGACCCAAATCGGGCAGTTCTTC CASSESVRDRTQIGQFF
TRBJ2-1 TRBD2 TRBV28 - TGTGCCAGCAGCCCCCCTCCCCTAGGGACTAGCGGGAGTAATGAGCAGTTCTTC CASSPPPLGTSGSNEQFF
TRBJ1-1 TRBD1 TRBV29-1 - TGCAGCGTTGAGCACCAACTACAGGGGAAAACTGAAGCTTTCTTT CSVEHQLQGKTEAFF
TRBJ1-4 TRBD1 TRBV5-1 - TGCGCCAGCAGCCCGTCGGGGACAGCTAATGAAAAACTGTTTTTT CASSPSGTANEKLFF
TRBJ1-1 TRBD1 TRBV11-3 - TGTGCCAGCAGCTTAACCGACAGGGGGGAGACTGAAGCTTTCTTT CASSLTDRGETEAFF
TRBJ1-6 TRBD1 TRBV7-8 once TGTGCCAGCAGCTTAGGACAGGGAGGATCACCCCTCCACTTT CASSLGQGGSPLHF
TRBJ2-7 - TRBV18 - TGTGCCAGCTCCCTGGACAGCTCCTACGAGCAGTACTTC CASSLDSSYEQYF
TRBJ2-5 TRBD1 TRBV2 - TGTGCCATCGGCCAGACAGGGCGAGAGACCCAGTACTTC CAIGQTGRETQYF
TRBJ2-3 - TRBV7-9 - TGTGCCAGCAGCTTAGCGGAGGCTAGCACAGATACGCAGTATTTT CASSLAEASTDTQYF
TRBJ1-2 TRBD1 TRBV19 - TGTGCCAGTACGGGACAGGGGTTCGGCTATGGCTACACCTTC CASTGQGFGYGYTF
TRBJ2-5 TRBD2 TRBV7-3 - TGTGCCAGCAGCTCCGGGGGGAGAGAGACCCAGTACTTC CASSSGGRETQYF
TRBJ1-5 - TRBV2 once TGTGCCAGCAGCCTGACAGGCCGCGAACAGCCCCAGCATTTT CASSLTGREQPQHF
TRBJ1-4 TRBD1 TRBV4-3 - TGCGCCAGCAGCCAAGACCGAACAGGGGCAACTAATGAAAAACTGTTTTTT CASSQDRTGATNEKLFF
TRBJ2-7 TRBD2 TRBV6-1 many TGTGCCAGCAGTGAGTTTAGCGGGAGCTCCTACGAGCAGTACTTC CASSEFSGSSYEQYF
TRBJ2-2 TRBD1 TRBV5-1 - TGCGCCAGCAGCTCGACAGGGGCGGGCACCGGGGAGCTGTTTTTT CASSSTGAGTGELFF
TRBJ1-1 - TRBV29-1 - TGCAGCGTTTTAAATATGAACACTGAAGCTTTCTTT CSVLNMNTEAFF
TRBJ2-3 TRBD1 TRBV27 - TGTGCCAGCAGTTTATGGGACAGACCAAGGGATACGCAGTATTTT CASSLWDRPRDTQYF
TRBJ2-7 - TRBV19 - TGTGCCAGTACCCCAGGCGGGCCCCCCTACGAGCAGTACTTC CASTPGGPPYEQYF
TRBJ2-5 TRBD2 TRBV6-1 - TGTGCCAGCCCACTAGCGGGGGGGGACCAGTACTTC CASPLAGGDQYF
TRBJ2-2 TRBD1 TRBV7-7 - TGTGCCAGCAGTCAACTCCAGGGGGTGGTAAACACCGGGGAGCTGTTTTTT CASSQLQGVVNTGELFF
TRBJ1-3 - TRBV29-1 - TGCAGCGTGACTACCGGGGGCTCTGGAAACACCATATATTTT CSVTTGGSGNTIYF
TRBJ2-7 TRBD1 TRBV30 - TGTGCCTGGAGAAACAGGGGGGCTAGCGCCTACGAGCAGTACTTC CAWRNRGASAYEQYF
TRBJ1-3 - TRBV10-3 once TGTGCCATCAGTGAACAGAGAGGAAACACCATATATTTT CAISEQRGNTIYF
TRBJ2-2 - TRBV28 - TGTGCCAGCAGTTATGATTTAGTCAACGGGGAGCTGTTTTTT CASSYDLVNGELFF
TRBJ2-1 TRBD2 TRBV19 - TGTGCCAGTAGCCGAACTAGCGGGGGTTCCTACAATGAGCAGTTCTTC CASSRTSGGSYNEQFF
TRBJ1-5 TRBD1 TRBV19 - TGTGCCAGTAGTAATGGATTGGGACAGGGTAATAGGGGTAATCAGCCCCAGCATTTT CASSNGLGQGNRGNQPQHF
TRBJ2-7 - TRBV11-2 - TGTGCCAGCAGCTTAGTGTTCGGGGCCTACGAGCAGTACTTC CASSLVFGAYEQYF
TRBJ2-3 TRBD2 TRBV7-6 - TGTGCCAGCAGCTTCTCCAGCGGGGGGCCAGATACGCAGTATTTT CASSFSSGGPDTQYF
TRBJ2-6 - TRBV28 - TGTGCCAGCAGTTTACGCATACTTTCTGGGGCCAACGTCCTGACTTTC CASSLRILSGANVLTF
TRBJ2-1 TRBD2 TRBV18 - TGTGCCAGCTCACCACCCTCAAGCGGGGGGGCAGGGGAGCAGTTCTTC CASSPPSSGGAGEQFF
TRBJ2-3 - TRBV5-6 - TGTGCCAGCAGCTTGGTGCCCAGCGGCACAGATACGCAGTATTTT CASSLVPSGTDTQYF
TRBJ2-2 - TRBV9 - TGTGCCAGCAGCGGGCACGGGGGACCCGGGGAGCTGTTTTTT CASSGHGGPGELFF
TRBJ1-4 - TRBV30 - TGTGCCTGGAGTACAGGGTCAACTAATGAAAAACTGTTTTTT CAWSTGSTNEKLFF
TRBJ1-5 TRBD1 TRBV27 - TGTGCCAGCAGTTTATCAACAGGGGGAAATCAGCCCCAGCATTTT CASSLSTGGNQPQHF
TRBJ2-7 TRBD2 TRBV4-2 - TGTGCCAGCAGCCAAACCAAGACTAGCGGGAGGTTCGAGCAGTACTTC CASSQTKTSGRFEQYF
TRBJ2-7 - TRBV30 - TGTGCCTGGAGTGTCCCGGGTTACGAGCAGTACTTC CAWSVPGYEQYF
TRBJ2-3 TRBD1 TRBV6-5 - TGTGCCAGCAGTTTGTTAGGGGGCGCGTATACGCAGTATTTT CASSLLGGAYTQYF
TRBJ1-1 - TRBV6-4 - TGTGCCAGCAGTTCCAATTCTCAGGGGGAAGCTTTCTTT CASSSNSQGEAFF
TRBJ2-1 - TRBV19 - TGTGCCAGTAGCCCGACTGGCGGCTCCTACAATGAGCAGTTCTTC CASSPTGGSYNEQFF
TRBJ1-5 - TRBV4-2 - TGTGCCAGCAGCCAAGAAGAGGATAGCAATCAGCCCCAGCATTTT CASSQEEDSNQPQHF
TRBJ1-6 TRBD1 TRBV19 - TGTGCCAGTACCCCACGGGACAGAGATAATTCACCCCTCCACTTT CASTPRDRDNSPLHF
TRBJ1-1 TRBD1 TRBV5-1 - TGCGCCAGCAGCTTGGCCAAGACAGGGGGTTATAACACTGAAGCTTTCTTT CASSLAKTGGYNTEAFF
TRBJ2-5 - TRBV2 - TGTGCCAGCCTAGGCGGGGTAACCAAAGAGACCCAGTACTTC CASLGGVTKETQYF
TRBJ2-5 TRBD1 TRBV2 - TGTGCCGTCGAGGACAGGGCCTGGGGGACCCAGTACTTC CAVEDRAWGTQYF
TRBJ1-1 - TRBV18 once TGTGCCAGCTCACCCGGGGTTAACACTGAAGCTTTCTTT CASSPGVNTEAFF
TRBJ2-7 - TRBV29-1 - TGCAGCGTTGGACTAGTGAACGAGCAGTACTTC CSVGLVNEQYF